Presented here are 15 T cell receptor beta chains from one specimen sequenced in a study of blood T cell repertoires in COVID-19. The table came from immunoSEQ multiplex PCR; TCRdb's copy has only in-frame clones and leaves some out. The sample carries about 70,000 clones, 80% to 95% recorded once. Sequenced sample: peripheral blood. The source of these receptors is a man between 50 and 59 years old with COVID-19, enrolled during active disease.

V gene TRBV15 combines with J gene TRBJ2-7, with a possible D match to TRBD2 (5 bases). With 1 base removed from V and 3 bases from J, the gap between germline ends came to 7 bases. The CDR3 length is 13 residues. Germline V CDR1 and CDR2: LNHNV, YYDKDF (reference sequence). The CDR3 region is CATSRGGNYEQYF. In DNA, the CDR3 is TGTGCCACCAGCAGAGGAGGGAACTACGAGCAGTACTTC.

The rearrangement uses TRBV11-2 and TRBJ2-7; 9 bases match TRBD2. Per the germline V gene, CDR1 is SGHAT and CDR2 is FQNNGV. The CDR3 runs to 15 residues. V lost 0 bases, J lost 3 bases, and 3 bases stayed unmatched. The CDR3 here is CASSLEISGGYEQYV. CDR3 DNA: TGTGCCAGCAGCTTAGAAATTAGCGGGGGCTACGAGCAGTACGTC.

The chain combines TRBV30 with TRBJ2-3; 9 nucleotides agree with TRBD2. The CDR3 contains 15 residues. Germline values: CDR1 GTSNPN, CDR2 SVGIG (reference sequence). V shed 4 bases and J 3 bases; nucleotides not matched to a gene: 8. In DNA, the CDR3 is TGTGCCTGGACCCCGGGTAGCGGGAGAACAGATACGCAGTATTTT. Encoded protein: CAWTPGSGRTDTQYF.

This chain connects TRBV6-6 to TRBJ2-5; a possible D gene is TRBD2 (5 bases). CDR3 length: 15 residues. V shed 4 bases and J shed 0 bases, with 12 bases lying between them. Germline CDR1 and CDR2: MNHNY and SVGAGI (reference sequence). The CDR3, as DNA: TGTGCCAGCAGTTTCCCAGCCGGGGACCAAGAGACCCAGTACTTC. It encodes CASSFPAGDQETQYF.

The V gene is TRBV19, the J gene TRBJ2-1, with 9 bases aligning to TRBD2. Germline CDR1 and CDR2: LNHDA and SQIVND (reference sequence). This CDR3 region has 13 residues. V gave up 6 bases and J gave up 10 bases; unmatched junction bases: 7. CDR3 DNA sequence: TGTGCCAGTAGCGGCGCGGGAGGGCAGGAGCAGTTCTTC. Residues: CASSGAGGQEQFF. Full variable domain (remainder filled in from reference TRBV19 and TRBJ2-1): DGGITQSPKYLFRKEGQNVTLSCEQNLNHDAMYWYRQDPGQGLRLIYYSQIVNDFQKGDIAEGYSVSREKKESFPLTVTSAQKNPTAFYLCASSGAGGQEQFFGPGTRLTVL.

The chain combines TRBV27 with TRBJ1-2, with no clear D. Trimming cost V 5 bases and J 1 base, with 8 bases left between them. The CDR3 is made up of 13 amino acids. From germline, CDR1 is MNHEY and CDR2 SMNVEV (reference sequence). CDR3 residues: CASSSADNYGYTF. The CDR3 DNA reads TGTGCCAGCAGTAGCGCAGATAACTATGGCTACACCTTC.

The CDR3 protein is CASSSAGTPYYEQYF. In DNA form, the CDR3 reads TGTGCCAGCAGTTCCGCCGGGACACCGTACTACGAGCAGTACTTC. The chain recombines TRBV28 with TRBJ2-7; maybe TRBD1 (6 bases). The length of the CDR3 is 15 residues. Germline V gene data show CDR1 as MDHEN and CDR2 as SYDVKM. Trimming shortened V by 4 bases and J by 3 bases, and 16 bases separated the two germline ends.

The J gene is TRBJ2-3, the V gene TRBV6-5, with 9 bases that match TRBD1. The V gene's germline CDR1 is MNHEY and CDR2 SVGAGI. J lost 3 bases, V lost 6 bases, and 7 bases had no gene match. The CDR3 consists of 15 residues. CDR3 amino acids: CASRMTGGGTDTQYF. The CDR3 nucleotides are TGTGCCAGCAGAATGACAGGGGGAGGGACAGATACGCAGTATTTT.

J is TRBJ2-1 and V is TRBV9, with TRBD2 identical over 10 bases. Germline lookup yields CDR1 SGDLS and CDR2 YYNGEE. The CDR3 length is 15 residues. The J segment lost 6 bases and the V segment lost 3 bases, leaving 6 bases of the junction unmatched. The CDR3 sequence is CASSAGLAEGNEQFF. In DNA, the CDR3 is TGTGCCAGCAGCGCAGGACTAGCGGAAGGCAATGAGCAGTTCTTC.

The rearrangement uses TRBV30 and TRBJ2-7; 8 nucleotides agree with TRBD1. The germline V gene encodes CDR1 GTSNPN and CDR2 SVGIG (reference sequence). Losses at the gene ends were 5 bases for V and 5 bases for J; bases not matched to a gene: 5. This CDR3 has 12 residues. DNA of the CDR3: TGTGCCTGGTCGACAGGGGTCGACGAGCAGTACGTC. Translation gives CAWSTGVDEQYV.

CDR3 in DNA: TGTGCCAGCTCACCCGGACCAAGACAGCCCTACGAGCAGTACTTC. It specifies CASSPGPRQPYEQYF. V and J are TRBV18 and TRBJ2-7; possibly TRBD1 for D (5 bases). Germline V lookup: CDR1 KGHSH, CDR2 LQKENI. The CDR3 runs 15 residues. V lost 3 bases and J 2 bases, leaving 14 bases between the germline ends.

This sequence joins TRBV4-1 and TRBJ1-2, with 7 nucleotides matching TRBD1. From germline, CDR1 is MGHRA and CDR2 YSYEKL. With 2 bases clipped from V and 4 bases from J, the junction kept 7 bases outside the gene matches. This CDR3 comprises 15 residues. This CDR3 is CASSQRDSSLYGYTF. The CDR3 nucleotides are TGCGCCAGCAGCCAACGGGACAGCAGTCTCTATGGCTACACCTTC.

The chain carries TRBV23-1 and TRBJ1-2; a possible D gene is TRBD1 (5 bases). TRBV23-1 is treated as an ORF (open reading frame) with a function not yet certain. V dropped 6 bases and J dropped 7 bases, with 18 bases sitting between them. The CDR3 loop spans 14 amino acids. CDR3 amino acids: CASSGTPGLGGYTF. The DNA of the CDR3 is TGCGCCAGCAGCGGGACTCCGGGGTTGGGTGGCTACACCTTC.

The V and J genes are TRBV7-9 and TRBJ2-7; maybe TRBD2 (6 bases). Germline V gene lookup returns CDR1 SEHNR and CDR2 FQNEAQ (reference sequence). This CDR3 is built from 14 residues. Trimming cost V 5 bases and J 0 bases, with 11 bases left between them. The CDR3 coding sequence is TGTGCCAGCAGCCTTCGCGGGGCCTCCTACGAGCAGTACTTC. Protein sequence: CASSLRGASYEQYF.

The J gene is TRBJ2-7, the V gene TRBV6-5; D not certain. Trimming cost V 7 bases and J 2 bases, with 12 bases left between them. The CDR3 is 13 amino acids. The germline V gene has CDR1 MNHEY and CDR2 SVGAGI. The CDR3 sequence is CASTSKAAYEQYF. CDR3 nucleotides: TGTGCCAGCACTTCTAAGGCGGCCTACGAGCAGTACTTC.